This is a list of T cell receptor beta chains from one sample in a study of blood T cell repertoires in COVID-19. Sequencing used immunoSEQ multiplex PCR; TCRdb keeps in-frame clones, though not all of them. Here the sample spans 150,000 to 200,000 clones, approximately 90% being singletons. The sequenced sample was peripheral blood. The receptors shown here come from a man between 18 and 35 years old with acute or convalescent COVID-19. Each CDR3 is given with its conserved first and last residue. The D gene is left open where the match is weak. Size is omitted from some rows. Given values are once, few, many or a class for expanded clones.

j_call v_call clone_size d_call cdr3_aa cdr3_nt
TRBJ1-1 TRBV4-1 NA TRBD1 CASSPNPGQGVNTEAFF TGCGCCAGCAGCCCTAACCCTGGACAGGGGGTGAACACTGAAGCTTTCTTT
TRBJ1-1 TRBV10-3 NA TRBD1 CAIGQVDTEAFF TGTGCCATCGGACAGGTCGACACTGAAGCTTTCTTT
TRBJ2-1 TRBV6-5 once NA CASNIAEYNEQFF TGTGCCAGCAATATAGCTGAGTACAATGAGCAGTTCTTC
TRBJ1-6 TRBV6-5 NA NA CASSWRDKDNSPLHF TGTGCCAGCAGTTGGCGCGACAAGGATAATTCACCCCTCCACTTT
TRBJ1-1 TRBV7-9 once NA CASSHGNTEAFF TGTGCCAGCAGCCACGGGAACACTGAAGCTTTCTTT
TRBJ2-5 TRBV5-1 NA TRBD2 CASSWGTTNGETQYF TGCGCCAGCAGCTGGGGGACTACCAACGGGGAGACCCAGTACTTC
TRBJ1-1 TRBV30 once TRBD1 CAWSLGGLGAFF TGTGCCTGGAGTTTAGGGGGCCTGGGAGCTTTCTTT
TRBJ2-1 TRBV6-1 NA NA CASSENHAVVFDEQFF TGTGCCAGCAGTGAGAATCACGCGGTTGTATTCGATGAGCAGTTCTTC
TRBJ2-3 TRBV9 NA TRBD2 CASSAAGTRLTDTQYF TGTGCCAGCAGCGCCGCCGGGACTAGACTCACAGATACGCAGTATTTT
TRBJ2-5 TRBV20-1 NA NA CSASTAPNSGETQYF TGCAGTGCTAGTACCGCCCCGAACAGTGGCGAGACCCAGTACTTC
TRBJ1-1 TRBV18 NA NA CASSTQGGGTSNTEAFF TGTGCCAGCTCAACTCAGGGAGGGGGGACATCGAACACTGAAGCTTTCTTT
TRBJ1-6 TRBV30 NA NA CAWSGQSSYNSPLHF TGTGCCTGGAGTGGACAGAGCTCCTATAATTCACCCCTCCACTTT
TRBJ1-5 TRBV4-1 NA TRBD1 CASSHPQGESNQPQHF TGCGCCAGCAGCCATCCCCAGGGGGAAAGCAATCAGCCCCAGCATTTT